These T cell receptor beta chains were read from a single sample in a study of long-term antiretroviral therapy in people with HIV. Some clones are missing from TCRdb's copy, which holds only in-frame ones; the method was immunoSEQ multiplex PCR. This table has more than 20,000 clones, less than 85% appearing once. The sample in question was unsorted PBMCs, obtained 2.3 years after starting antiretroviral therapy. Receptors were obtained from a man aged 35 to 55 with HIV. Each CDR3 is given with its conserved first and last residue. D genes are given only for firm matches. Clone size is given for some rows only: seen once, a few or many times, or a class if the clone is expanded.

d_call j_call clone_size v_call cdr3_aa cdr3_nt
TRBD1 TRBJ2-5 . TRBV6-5 CASRRTGGHTVYF TGTGCCAGCAGAAGGACAGGCGGACACACAGTGTACTTC
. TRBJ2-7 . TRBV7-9 CASSGGGLAVSPYEQYF TGTGCCAGCAGCGGGGGGGGGCTAGCGGTGTCCCCCTACGAGCAGTACTTC
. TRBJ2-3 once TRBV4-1 CASSQWGSPTDTQYF TGCGCCAGCAGCCAGTGGGGTTCTCCCACAGATACGCAGTATTTT
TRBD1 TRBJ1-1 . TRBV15 CATSSGDRPSEAFF TGTGCCACCAGCAGCGGGGACAGGCCATCTGAAGCTTTCTTT
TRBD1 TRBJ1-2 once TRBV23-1 CASPTADRAPHGYTF TGCGCCAGCCCGACGGCGGACAGGGCACCCCATGGCTACACCTTC
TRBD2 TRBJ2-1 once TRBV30 CAWSVLAGGYEQFF TGTGCCTGGAGTGTGCTAGCGGGAGGTTATGAGCAGTTCTTC
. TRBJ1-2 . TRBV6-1 CASSPRAQYGYTF TGTGCCAGCAGTCCCAGAGCGCAGTATGGCTACACCTTC
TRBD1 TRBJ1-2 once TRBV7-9 CASSPDREGGYTF TGTGCCAGCAGCCCGGACAGGGAGGGTGGCTACACCTTC
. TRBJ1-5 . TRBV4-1 CASRPGQYSNQPQHF TGCGCCAGCAGACCAGGACAGTATAGCAATCAGCCCCAGCATTTT
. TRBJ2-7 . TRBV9 CASSKLQSYEQYF TGTGCCAGCAGCAAACTCCAAAGCTACGAGCAGTACTTC
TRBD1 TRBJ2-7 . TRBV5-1 CASSFSEGAYEQYF TGCGCCAGCAGCTTTTCCGAGGGGGCGTACGAGCAGTACTTC
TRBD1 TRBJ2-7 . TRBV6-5 CASSGTGYGYEQYF TGTGCCAGCAGTGGGACAGGGTACGGCTACGAGCAGTACTTC
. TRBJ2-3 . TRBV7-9 CASSLNRGPSGFSQYF TGTGCCAGCAGCCTCAACAGGGGCCCCAGCGGGTTTTCGCAGTATTTT
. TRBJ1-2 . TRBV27 CASRAVDRPYGYTF TGTGCCAGCAGGGCGGTCGACAGGCCCTATGGCTACACCTTC
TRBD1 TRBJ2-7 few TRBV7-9 CASSPRDRPSYEQYF TGTGCCAGCAGCCCCCGGGACAGGCCCTCCTACGAGCAGTACTTC
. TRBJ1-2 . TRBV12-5 CASGLLGRIYGYTF TGTGCTAGTGGTTTGCTCGGACGGATCTATGGCTACACCTTC
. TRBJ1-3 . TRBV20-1 CSASGGNTIYF TGCAGTGCTAGCGGCGGAAACACCATATATTTT
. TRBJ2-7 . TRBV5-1 CASSPAGQTVYEQYF TGCGCCAGCAGCCCAGCAGGGCAGACCGTCTACGAGCAGTACTTC
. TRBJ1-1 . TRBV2 CASMPYANTEAFF TGTGCCAGCATGCCATATGCGAACACTGAAGCTTTCTTT
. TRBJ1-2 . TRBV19 CASSFTGPNGYTF TGTGCCAGTAGTTTTACAGGGCCGAATGGCTACACCTTC
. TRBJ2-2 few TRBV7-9 CASSNTNTGELFF TGTGCCAGCAGCAACACCAACACCGGGGAGCTGTTTTTT
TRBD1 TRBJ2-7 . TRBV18 CASSPGTGSYEQYF TGTGCCAGCTCACCCGGGACAGGGTCCTACGAGCAGTACTTC
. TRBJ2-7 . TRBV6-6 CASSYSVMSAIDEQYF TGTGCCAGCAGTTACTCGGTCATGTCCGCTATCGACGAGCAGTACTTC
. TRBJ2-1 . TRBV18 CASSPERLSTIYEQFF TGTGCCAGCTCACCCGAACGGCTCTCTACAATCTATGAGCAGTTCTTC
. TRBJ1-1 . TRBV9 CASSVVSRGYTEAFF TGTGCCAGCAGCGTAGTTTCCCGGGGATATACTGAAGCTTTCTTT
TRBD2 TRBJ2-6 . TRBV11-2 CASSKGLAVTTGANVLTF TGTGCCAGCAGCAAAGGACTAGCGGTTACAACTGGGGCCAACGTCCTGACTTTC
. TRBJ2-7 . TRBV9 CASSVSQGFYEQYF TGTGCCAGCAGCGTAAGTCAGGGGTTCTACGAGCAGTACTTC
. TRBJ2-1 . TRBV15 CATSLLIDNEQFF TGTGCCACCAGCCTCTTGATAGACAATGAGCAGTTCTTC
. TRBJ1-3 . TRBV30 CAWSGTVGNTIYF TGTGCCTGGAGTGGGACAGTCGGAAACACCATATATTTT
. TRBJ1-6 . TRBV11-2 CASSLGQGMGSPLHF TGTGCCAGCAGCTTAGGGCAGGGTATGGGTTCACCCCTCCACTTT
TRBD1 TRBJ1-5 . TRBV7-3 CASSWAPGQGMHQPQHF TGTGCCAGCAGCTGGGCCCCGGGACAGGGGATGCATCAGCCCCAGCATTTT
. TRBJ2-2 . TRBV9 CASSVVPGELFF TGTGCCAGCAGCGTAGTCCCCGGGGAGCTGTTTTTT
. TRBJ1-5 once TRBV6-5 CASRFSGRSNQPQHF TGTGCCAGCAGGTTTTCAGGGAGGAGCAATCAGCCCCAGCATTTT
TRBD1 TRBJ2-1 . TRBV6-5 CASSPDRGRNNEQFF TGTGCCAGCAGCCCTGACAGGGGAAGGAACAATGAGCAGTTCTTC
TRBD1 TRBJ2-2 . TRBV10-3 CATLRDRNTGELFF TGTGCCACCCTCCGGGACAGAAACACCGGGGAGCTGTTTTTT
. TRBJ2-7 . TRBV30 CAWSVDSYEQYF TGTGCCTGGAGTGTGGACTCCTACGAGCAGTACTTC
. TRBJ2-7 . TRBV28 CASRKPGAERSSYEQYF TGTGCCAGCAGAAAGCCAGGGGCAGAAAGGAGCTCCTACGAGCAGTACTTC
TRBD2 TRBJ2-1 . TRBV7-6 CASSLAPPAGGYNEQFF TGTGCCAGCAGCTTAGCGCCCCCCGCGGGAGGGTACAATGAGCAGTTCTTC